The subject of this entry is one T cell receptor beta chain. The data were obtained in a study of blood T cell repertoires in COVID-19. In the study overall: From the United States, Italy and Spain came samples of acute and convalescent COVID-19. PBMCs, B-cell-depleted T cells, or T cells provided the cDNA or gDNA that made up the material.

Trimming took off 4 bases at V and 0 bases at J, with 15 bases between the two ends. Germline V CDR1 and CDR2: MNHNS, SASEGT. CDR3 length equals 16 residues. Original analysis: Reference gene primer amplification gave nucleated cell count estimates. Sequencing was performed with immunoSEQ multiplex PCR; in TCRdb, only in-frame clones are kept and a portion is missing. The DNA gave D and trimming, while V, J and clone size come from that table. The sample records approximately 150,000 clones, around 82% being singletons. The clonotype was recovered from a man between 60 and 70 years old with active or convalescent COVID-19. Material: peripheral blood. The chain combines TRBV6-1 with TRBJ1-2; TRBD1 is a possible D gene (6 bases). The CDR3 coding sequence is TGTGCCAGCAGTGCGCGGACAGAGAGCTCTAACTATGGCTACACCTTC. Protein product: CASSARTESSNYGYTF.